What follows are 16 T cell receptor beta chains derived from one specimen sequenced in a study of T-cell memory formation after mild COVID-19. One entry per CDR3 protein results from TCRdb running MiXCR on the 5' RACE reads. The sample lists some 97,000 distinct CDR3 sequences, approximately 10% occurring once. The sequenced sample was PBMCs or a T cell subset sorted from them (not recorded which). The origin of the receptors is a man between 18 and 35 years old who had mild COVID-19 (a few samples of this study predate the infection). Cell type and time point are not known.

This clonotype was recorded a few times. The chain joins TRBV5-6 to TRBJ2-7; 7 positions agree with TRBD2. V shed 5 bases and J 1 base; nucleotides not matched to a gene: 12. The germline V gene encodes CDR1 SGHDT and CDR2 YYEEEE. There are 16 residues in the CDR3. The CDR3 loop reads CASSRGVPTNSYEQYV. As DNA, the CDR3 is TGTGCCAGCAGTCGGGGGGTACCAACCAATTCCTACGAGCAGTACGTC.

V usage is TRBV6-2 or TRBV6-3 and J usage is TRBJ2-7, with 7 bases lining up with TRBD1. Germline values: CDR1 MNHEY, CDR2 SVGEGT. CDR3 length equals 13 residues. V gave up 5 bases and J gave up 6 bases; unmatched junction bases: 7. The CDR3 loop reads CASSHRGFGEQYV. The CDR3 coding sequence is TGTGCCAGCAGTCACAGGGGATTCGGCGAGCAGTACGTC.

This clonotype has a handful of counts. The junction departs from the called germline gene at one end, perhaps through a read error. The chain has TRBV7-6 and TRBJ2-6; TRBD1 matches 7 bases. This CDR3 has 20 amino acids. Germline values: CDR1 SGHVS, CDR2 FNYEAQ. In nucleotides, the CDR3 is TGTGCCACCAGCCCTGGGGTGTACGGGACAGCCCCCTCTGGGGCCAACGTCCTGACTTTC. Encoded protein: CATSPGVYGTAPSGANVLTF.

This clonotype occurred once. This chain links TRBV29-1 with TRBJ2-5; D not certain. The CDR3 consists of 14 residues. CDR1 SQVTM and CDR2 ANQGSEA come from the germline V gene. Trimming shortened V by 6 bases and J by 5 bases, and 19 bases separated the two germline ends. The chain's CDR3 is CSVVGPLSQETQYF. CDR3 bases: TGCAGCGTCGTCGGACCGCTCTCGCAGGAGACCCAGTACTTC. The full variable domain, with the rest looked up from reference TRBV29-1 and TRBJ2-5, is SAVISQKPSRDICQRGTSLTIQCQVDSQVTMMFWYRQQPGQSLTLIATANQGSEATYESGFVIDKFPISRPNLTFSTLTVSNMSPEDSSIYLCSVVGPLSQETQYFGPGTRLLVL.

This clonotype was seen at least ten times. The J gene is TRBJ2-5, the V gene TRBV4-1, with 7 nucleotides matching TRBD1. CDR1 and CDR2 (germline): MGHRA, YSYEKL. V dropped 3 bases and J dropped 5; count of bases not matched to a gene: 9. The CDR3 length is 15 residues. CDR3 DNA: TGCGCCAGCAGCCACACAGGGGTTTGGTGGGAGACCCAGTACTTC. This sequence encodes CASSHTGVWWETQYF.

The CDR3 here is CASSLGGPASGNTIYF. The CDR3 DNA reads as TGTGCCAGCAGCTTAGGGGGGCCCGCCTCTGGAAACACCATATATTTT. The chain carries TRBV7-2 and TRBJ1-3; the D gene is possibly TRBD1 (6 bases). Germline lookup yields CDR1 SGHTA and CDR2 FQGNSA. V was pared by 1 base and J by 0 bases, with 10 bases between. The CDR3 totals 16 residues. Together with reference TRBV7-2 and TRBJ1-3, the CDR3 gives the full variable domain: GAGVSQSPSNKVTEKGKDVELRCDPISGHTALYWYRQSLGQGLEFLIYFQGNSAPDKSGLPSDRFSAERTGGSVSTLTIQRTQQEDSAVYLCASSLGGPASGNTIYFGEGSWLTVV.

Remarks on this clonotype: A much larger clone differs from this one at a single base, so this may be a read error. The chain joins TRBV7-9 to TRBJ2-7, with unresolved D. Germline V CDR1 and CDR2: SEHNR, FQNEAQ (reference sequence). The V and J ends lost 1 base and 3 bases respectively, with 4 bases between them. The CDR3 runs 12 residues. In nucleotides, the CDR3 is TGTGCCAGCAGCTTAGTGGACTACGAGCAGTACTTC. This sequence encodes CASSLVDYEQYF.

This clonotype was observed at least ten times. V usage is TRBV5-1 and J usage is TRBJ2-7, with TRBD1 as a possible D gene (5 bases). Trimming took 0 bases from V and 2 from J, leaving 12 bases between them. The V gene's germline CDR1 is SGHRS and CDR2 YFSETQ. The CDR3 length is 15 residues. The CDR3 DNA reads as TGCGCCAGCAGCTTGGGCCTGACAGCAACCTACGAGCAGTACTTC. This sequence encodes CASSLGLTATYEQYF.

The rearrangement joins TRBV20-1 to TRBJ1-4, with 9 bases identical to TRBD1. CDR1 is DFQATT, CDR2 SNEGSKA, per germline (reference sequence). V shed 7 bases, J shed 7 bases, and the junction held 10 bases outside the gene matches. The CDR3 has 14 residues. CDR3 amino acids: CSVPRGQGLEKLFF. The CDR3 DNA reads TGCAGTGTTCCACGGGGACAGGGCCTTGAAAAACTGTTTTTT.

This sequence joins TRBV6-6 and TRBJ2-1; D may correspond to TRBD1 or TRBD2 (7 bases each). Trimming left V 7 bases short and J 4 bases short, with 17 bases between. CDR1 is MNHNY, CDR2 SVGAGI, per germline (reference sequence). The CDR3 has 15 amino acids. The CDR3 DNA is TGTGCCAGCACCCCGGGACAGCGGGGATACAATGAGCAGTTCTTC. This translates into CASTPGQRGYNEQFF.

The sample holds a few counts of this clonotype. The gene calls are TRBV2 and TRBJ1-1, with unresolved D. CDR1 SNHLY and CDR2 FYNNEI come from the germline V gene. The germline V and J ends were trimmed by 3 bases and 6 bases, with 14 bases remaining between them. The CDR3 contains 14 residues. The CDR3 reads CASSDVQEVAEAFF. The CDR3 DNA reads as TGTGCCAGCAGTGATGTGCAGGAGGTAGCTGAAGCTTTCTTT.

The V and J genes are TRBV5-1 and TRBJ2-4; possible D gene TRBD2, 5 bases. There are 16 residues in the CDR3. CDR1 is SGHRS, CDR2 YFSETQ, per germline. Trimming took 4 bases from V and 2 from J, leaving 16 bases between them. This CDR3 reads CASSRLPGGTKNIQYF. The CDR3 nucleotides read TGCGCCAGCAGCCGGTTACCTGGAGGTACCAAAAACATTCAGTACTTC.

This chain links TRBV27 with TRBJ2-7; D gene ambiguous. This CDR3 has 14 amino acids. Trimming cost V 2 bases and J 2 bases, with 10 bases left between them. Germline V gene data show CDR1 as MNHEY and CDR2 as SMNVEV (reference sequence). Here the CDR3 reads CASSLKGRTYEQYF. For the CDR3, the DNA is TGTGCCAGCAGTTTAAAGGGCAGGACCTACGAGCAGTACTTC.

This clonotype was seen ten or more times. The genes are TRBV28 and TRBJ2-7; tentative D call: TRBD1 (5 bases). This CDR3 region has 12 residues. The germline V gene encodes CDR1 MDHEN and CDR2 SYDVKM. Trimming removed 4 bases from V and 3 bases from J, with 7 bases in between. The CDR3 DNA sequence: TGTGCCAGCAGTTCAGACAGCTACGAGCAGTACGTC. The encoded protein is CASSSDSYEQYV.

The V gene is TRBV5-1, the J gene TRBJ1-5; D gene ambiguous. The CDR3 is 13 residues long. The germline gives CDR1 SGHRS, CDR2 YFSETQ. V was trimmed by 0 bases and J by 4 bases, leaving 5 bases between them. The CDR3 spells CASSLDGNQPQHF. CDR3 DNA sequence: TGCGCCAGCAGCTTGGACGGGAATCAGCCCCAGCATTTT.

The chain recombines TRBV25-1 with TRBJ2-5; 9 bases are shared with TRBD1. V shed 4 bases and J 6 bases; nucleotides not matched to a gene: 6. CDR3 length: 14 amino acids. CDR1 is MGHDK and CDR2 is SYGVNS in the germline V gene. Written as DNA, the CDR3 is TGTGCCAGCAGTGTCCAACAGGGGGCCCAGACCCAGTACTTC. Translating it yields CASSVQQGAQTQYF.